The present T cell receptor beta chain was sequenced within a study of early T cells in non-severe SARS-CoV-2 infection (dated by TCRdb to the early 2020s). About the study as a whole: TCR sequencing used bulk RNA from unsorted whole blood, so alpha and beta chains could not be paired.

Broad study findings and their caveats: VDJdb matching was skewed toward anti-spike CD8 responses and likely underestimated virus-specific expansions by missing private and CD4 specificities.

This clonotype was seen many times. The target of this receptor is not known. Per-nucleotide qualities are absent, and no much larger clonotype sits a single base away. To prepare the library, 5' RACE was applied. The instrument given in TCRdb is NextSeq 500. Unique molecular identifiers were attached to individual cDNA molecules in the TCR library protocol so that sequencing error and PCR bias could be corrected. Both TCR alpha and beta chains were sequenced, and tight co-correlation was observed between alpha and beta sequence abundances in each sample. Per the source publication's procedure: Decombinator V4 was used to perform V gene, J gene and CDR3 annotation of TCR sequences. Expanded TCRs were defined as changing significantly between any two time points under a Poisson model with p below 0.0001. Abundances of TCRs were expressed as counts per million after normalisation to the total number of TCRs sequenced in each sample. MAIT TCRs were defined by TRAV1-2 paired with TRAJ12, TRAJ20 or TRAJ33, and iNKT TCRs by TRAV10 paired with TRAJ18. A search of VDJdb, accessed on 1 November 2021, was run for TCRs annotated to CMV, EBV and SARS-CoV-2, with TCRs annotated for multiple antigens excluded. Starting from the raw public reads, TCRdb applied fastp trimming at Q25, assembled clones with MiXCR and retained in-frame beta chains. Here each entry gathers all rows of one CDR3 protein and keeps the most common genes and DNA. These V and J calls originate from TCRdb's pipeline instead of the authors' own analysis. The sample includes tens of thousands of distinct CDR3 sequences, with under 15% observed a single time. Together, the top ten hold 4% to 5% of the sample.

Including cysteine and phenylalanine, the CDR3 has 13 amino acids. Kept here is only the CDR3 DNA, which spans 39 bases and is read in frame from base 1. Compared with germline, V lacks 7 bases and J lacks 8 bases; bases without a gene match: 3. CDR1 and CDR2 (SGHAT, FQNNGV) derive from the germline V gene. The study was a case-control design nested within a healthcare worker cohort in London, UK, with weekly nasopharyngeal swab PCR tests and blood sampling. Healthcare workers were recruited between 23 and 31 March 2020, during the week of the UK lockdown, and were followed weekly for up to 16 weeks.

This sequence originates from an adult who was a healthcare worker with PCR-confirmed SARS-CoV-2 infection or an uninfected control (not recorded which). The chain is assembled from TRBV11-2 and TRBJ2-1; 12 central nucleotides agree with TRBD1. Specimen: whole blood. The sequenced DNA is TGTGCCAGCATGGGACAGGGGGCCGATGAGCAGTTCTTC. Protein translation: CASMGQGADEQFF.